The T cell receptor beta chain described here comes from a study of T cells in Graves' hyperthyroidism and ophthalmopathy. Study-level background: Blood from the periphery was taken at initial diagnosis, before any treatment. Study-wide results and caveats: Ophthalmopathy stood apart from stable hyperthyroidism in a 13 V-J model.

TCR beta CDR3 sequences were amplified from RNA transcripts. TCR CDR3 underwent first-round RT-PCR with the HTBI primer set. MiXCR was run by TCRdb on the multiplex PCR reads, yielding one entry per CDR3 protein. The sample holds about 210,000 distinct CDR3 sequences, roughly 15% seen once. As regards this clonotype: Its specificity is not known. One end of the junction fails to match germline, which may point to a read error.

The sample comprised blood. This sequence originates from a man aged 50 or older with Graves' hyperthyroidism.

The CDR3 DNA reads TGTGCCAGTAGTATAGCTCGAGGGAGGGCCAACGAGCAGTGCTTC. It encodes CASSIARGRANEQCF. This chain links TRBV19 with TRBJ2-7; 7 nucleotides line up with TRBD2. The CDR3 extends over 15 amino acids. Germline CDR1 is LNHDA and CDR2 is SQIVND (reference sequence).